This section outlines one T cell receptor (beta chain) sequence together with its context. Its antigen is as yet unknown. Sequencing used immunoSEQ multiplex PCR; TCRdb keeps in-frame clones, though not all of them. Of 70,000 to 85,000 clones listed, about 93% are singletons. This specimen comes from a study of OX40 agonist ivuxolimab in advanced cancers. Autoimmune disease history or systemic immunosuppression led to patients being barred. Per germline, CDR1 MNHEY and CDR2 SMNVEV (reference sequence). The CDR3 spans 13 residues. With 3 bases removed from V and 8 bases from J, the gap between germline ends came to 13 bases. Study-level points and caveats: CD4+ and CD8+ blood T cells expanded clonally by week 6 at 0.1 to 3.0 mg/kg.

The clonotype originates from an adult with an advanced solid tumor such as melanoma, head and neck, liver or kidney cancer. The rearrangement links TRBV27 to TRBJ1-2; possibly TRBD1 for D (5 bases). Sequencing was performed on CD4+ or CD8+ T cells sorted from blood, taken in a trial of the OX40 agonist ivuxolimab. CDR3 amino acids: CASSFPSGGGYTF. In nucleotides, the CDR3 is TGTGCCAGCAGTTTCCCCTCGGGGGGGGGCTACACCTTC.